The 3 T cell receptor beta chains given below trace back to one sample, sequenced in a study of early T cells in non-severe SARS-CoV-2 infection. TCRdb reanalysed the 5' RACE reads using MiXCR and keeps one entry per CDR3 protein. In the table there are around 80,000 distinct CDR3 sequences, 13% of which are singletons. Sequencing input: whole blood. All receptors derive from an adult who was a healthcare worker with PCR-confirmed SARS-CoV-2 infection or an uninfected control (not recorded which).

This rearrangement joins TRBV7-9 to TRBJ1-6; a possible D gene is TRBD1 (5 bases). Germline CDR1 reads SEHNR; CDR2 reads FQNEAQ (reference sequence). Trimming took off 4 bases at V and 10 bases at J, with 17 bases between the two ends. The CDR3 length is 15 residues. The CDR3 DNA is TGTGCCAGCAGCTACCGCGAGCAGGGCAGCTCACCCCTCCACTTT. Its translation is CASSYREQGSSPLHF.

This chain joins TRBV25-1 and TRBJ2-6; tentatively, D is TRBD1 or TRBD2 (5 bases each). The CDR3 contains 18 residues. V gave up 1 base and J gave up 0 bases, with 13 bases separating them. The germline CDR1 and CDR2 sequences are MGHDK and SYGVNS. The CDR3 reads CASSESAGTLSGANVLTF. The CDR3 DNA reads TGTGCCAGCAGTGAATCGGCAGGGACCCTCTCTGGGGCCAACGTCCTGACTTTC. Full variable domain (remainder filled in from reference TRBV25-1 and TRBJ2-6): EADIYQTPRYLVIGTGKKITLECSQTMGHDKMYWYQQDPGMELHLIHYSYGVNSTEKGDLSSESTVSRIRTEHFPLTLESARPSHTSQYLCASSESAGTLSGANVLTFGAGSRLTVL.

This clonotype has a count of ten or more. The V and J genes are TRBV20-1 and TRBJ2-3; 7 positions agree with TRBD2. Per germline, CDR1 DFQATT and CDR2 SNEGSKA (reference sequence). CDR3 length: 15 residues. V trimming: 6 bases; J trimming: 2 bases; junction bases outside the gene matches: 11. The CDR3 bases are TGCAGTGCAGAACCATCTAGCGGACTCACAGATACGCAGTATTTT. Protein product: CSAEPSSGLTDTQYF.